One and the same sample provided the 7 T cell receptor beta chains below, sequenced in a study of cytotoxic CD8 clonotypes in ibrutinib-treated CLL. Sequenced by immunoSEQ multiplex PCR; TCRdb stores in-frame clones only, minus some. This table holds 15,000 or so clones, about 65% found once. The material was PBMCs, obtained before ibrutinib treatment. These receptor sequences come from a human donor with chronic lymphocytic leukemia.

This clone was found a few times. V and J are TRBV2 and TRBJ1-1; unclear D gene. The ends were cut back, 4 bases at V and 2 bases at J, with 8 bases in the middle. Germline CDR1 SNHLY, CDR2 FYNNEI. This CDR3 has 13 amino acids. CDR3 coding DNA: TGTGCCAGCAGTGTAATCGGTAACACTGAAGCTTTCTTT. As protein: CASSVIGNTEAFF.

This rearrangement joins TRBV21-1 to TRBJ2-2. TRBV21-1 is noted as a pseudogene. The length of the CDR3 is 18 residues. DNA for the CDR3: TGTGCCAGCAGCCCCGACCCCGGCGCCCCTCCGAACACCGGGGAGCTGTTTTTT. Amino acids: CASSPDPGAPPNTGELFF.

The J gene is TRBJ2-7, the V gene TRBV5-5; tentative D call: TRBD2 (5 bases). V was shortened by 4 bases and J by 2 bases, with 7 bases between the two germline ends. The CDR3 contains 12 residues. CDR1 is SGHKS, CDR2 YYEKEE, per germline (reference sequence). The CDR3 region is CASSEGPYEQYF. The CDR3 nucleotides are TGTGCCAGCAGCGAGGGCCCCTACGAGCAGTACTTC.

On this clone: A read error may produce the germline difference seen at one junction end. CDR3 coding DNA: TGTGCCAGCAGATTAGGGGCGAACACTGAAGCTTTCTTT. Encoded protein: CASRLGANTEAFF. J is TRBJ1-1 and V is TRBV11-3; D might be TRBD1 (5 bases). Germline loops: CDR1 SGHNT, CDR2 YENEEA. The CDR3 spans 13 residues.

This chain uses TRBV28 with TRBJ2-7; a weak D match, TRBD1 (6 bases). The germline V gene has CDR1 MDHEN and CDR2 SYDVKM. The CDR3 extends over 11 amino acids. V gave up 6 bases and J gave up 12 bases, with 15 bases separating them. CDR3 amino acids: CASSFTGLRYF. In nucleotides, the CDR3 is TGTGCCAGCAGCTTTACAGGGTTGCGGTACTTC.

This chain uses TRBV7-6 with TRBJ2-7, with no clear D. Germline CDR1 SGHVS, CDR2 FNYEAQ. Trimming shortened V by 4 bases and J by 0 bases, and 7 bases separated the two germline ends. The CDR3 loop spans 13 amino acids. CDR3 residues: CASSSSSSYEQYF. The CDR3 nucleotides are TGTGCCAGCAGCTCATCTTCCTCCTACGAGCAGTACTTC.

The chain has TRBV7-8 and TRBJ1-1; D is undetermined. Germline CDR1 reads SGHVS; CDR2 reads FQNEAQ. The V end was cut by 7 bases, the J end by 4 bases, with 16 bases between. The CDR3 consists of 14 residues. The CDR3 loop is CASIKSGVGTEAFF. Here the CDR3 DNA reads TGTGCCAGCATCAAAAGCGGGGTGGGCACTGAAGCTTTCTTT.